Below are 18 T cell receptor beta chains sequenced from a single sample in a study of early T cells in non-severe SARS-CoV-2 infection. TCRdb recomputed calls from the 5' RACE reads with MiXCR, one row per CDR3 protein. Among some 100,000 distinct CDR3 sequences listed, about 15% were seen once. The sample comprised whole blood. The origin of the receptors is an adult who was a healthcare worker with PCR-confirmed SARS-CoV-2 infection or an uninfected control (not recorded which).

This clonotype was counted a few times. V usage is TRBV5-6 and J usage is TRBJ2-7; 11 nucleotides align to TRBD1. With V trimmed by 2 bases and J by 3 bases, 4 bases remained unmatched. The germline V gene has CDR1 SGHDT and CDR2 YYEEEE. The CDR3 runs to 15 residues. CDR3 DNA: TGTGCCAGCAGCTTCCCCGGGACAGGGGGCTACGAGCAGTACGTC. Amino acids: CASSFPGTGGYEQYV.

CDR3 amino acids: CASSSGPGEVTEAFF. CDR3 DNA: TGTGCCAGCAGTTCCGGGCCGGGGGAGGTGACTGAAGCTTTCTTT. The genes are TRBV12-3 or TRBV12-4 and TRBJ1-1, with D possibly matching TRBD1 (5 bases). The V gene lost 4 bases and the J gene lost 5 bases, with 17 bases spanning the gap. CDR3 length equals 15 residues.

This clonotype occurred a few times. The V call is TRBV29-1, the J call TRBJ1-2; 10 nucleotides match TRBD1. Trimming took 6 bases from V and 8 from J; bases not matched to a gene: 9. Looked up from germline, CDR1 is SQVTM and CDR2 is ANQGSEA. This CDR3 is 13 amino acids long. CDR3 nucleotide sequence: TGCAGCGTAAACGCCGGGACAGGGGAGGGCTACACCTTC. Its translation is CSVNAGTGEGYTF. Complete variable domain (other parts from reference TRBV29-1 and TRBJ1-2): SAVISQKPSRDICQRGTSLTIQCQVDSQVTMMFWYRQQPGQSLTLIATANQGSEATYESGFVIDKFPISRPNLTFSTLTVSNMSPEDSSIYLCSVNAGTGEGYTFGSGTRLTVV.

This clonotype was seen a handful of times. The J gene is TRBJ1-5, the V gene TRBV6-4; TRBD1 might be the D (6 bases). The CDR3 extends over 14 amino acids. With 7 bases removed from V and 2 bases from J, the gap between germline ends came to 12 bases. Germline V gives CDR1 MRHNA, CDR2 SNTAGT. CDR3 in DNA: TGTGCCAGCATTCACAGGGTTGGCAATCAGCCCCAGCATTTT. Residues: CASIHRVGNQPQHF.

There are a few counts of this clonotype. The rearrangement uses TRBV7-8 and TRBJ2-4, with TRBD2 matching over 8 bases. CDR1 is SGHVS, CDR2 FQNEAQ, per germline. The V segment lost 4 bases and the J segment 0 bases; nucleotides outside the gene matches: 8. The CDR3 is 17 residues long. The CDR3 region has the DNA TGTGCCAGCAGCTCCTTTGGCGGGGGGCTAGCCAAAAACATTCAGTACTTC. Translating gives CASSSFGGGLAKNIQYF.

This clonotype was picked up many times. The chain is built from TRBV6-1 and TRBJ2-3; TRBD1 might be the D (5 bases). V lost 2 bases, J lost 5 bases, and 8 bases lay in between. The V gene's germline CDR1 is MNHNS and CDR2 SASEGT. The CDR3 is 13 amino acids. The CDR3, as DNA: TGTGCCAGCAGTGAAATAAGGGGAGATACGCAGTATTTT. Its translation is CASSEIRGDTQYF.

In its sample, this clonotype was seen many times. The chain joins TRBV6-5 to TRBJ1-2, with D perhaps matching TRBD1 (5 bases). Germline V gene lookup returns CDR1 MNHEY and CDR2 SVGAGI. The CDR3 loop spans 13 amino acids. Deletions cut 5 bases from V and 6 bases from J, with 13 bases between. The CDR3 DNA reads TGTGCCAGCAGTGCGGGACTTGCTGATGGCTACACCTTC. Its protein is CASSAGLADGYTF.

Many counts were recorded for this clonotype. V and J are TRBV20-1 and TRBJ1-1; the D is unclear. Germline CDR1 is DFQATT and CDR2 is SNEGSKA (reference sequence). The CDR3 runs 13 residues. The ends were cut back, 0 bases at V and 8 bases at J, with 13 bases in the middle. The CDR3 reads CSARDLAGPEAFF. CDR3 bases: TGCAGTGCTAGAGATCTAGCGGGTCCCGAAGCTTTCTTT.

The genes are TRBV6-5 and TRBJ2-2; D is unresolved. The germline V gene encodes CDR1 MNHEY and CDR2 SVGAGI. V lost 3 bases, J lost 3 bases, and 11 bases lay in between. The CDR3 covers 15 residues. The CDR3, as DNA: TGTGCCAGCAGTTATTTCGACGCCTACACCGGGGAGCTGTTTTTT. It is translated as CASSYFDAYTGELFF.

This clonotype appeared a few times. The chain carries TRBV20-1 and TRBJ2-5; TRBD2 is a possible D gene (5 bases). V was shortened by 4 bases and J by 0 bases, with 15 bases between the two germline ends. Per germline, CDR1 DFQATT and CDR2 SNEGSKA (reference sequence). This CDR3 contains 15 residues. The CDR3 loop reads CSAIPGKRHQETQYF. The DNA of the CDR3 is TGCAGTGCTATCCCCGGGAAAAGACACCAAGAGACCCAGTACTTC.

Many counts were recorded for this clonotype. This chain connects TRBV18 to TRBJ1-4; D perhaps matches TRBD1 (5 bases). CDR3 length: 14 amino acids. Germline V CDR1 and CDR2: KGHSH, LQKENI. The ends were cut back, 3 bases at V and 12 bases at J, with 17 bases in the middle. In DNA, the CDR3 is TGTGCCAGCTCACCGCTCTTAGAGGGGATGGAACTGTTTTTT. It codes for CASSPLLEGMELFF.

This chain joins TRBV7-8 and TRBJ2-1; 13 bases are a match to TRBD2. This CDR3 comprises 16 residues. Trimming at V came to 3 bases and at J to 8 bases, leaving 7 bases not matched to a gene. In germline, CDR1 is SGHVS, CDR2 FQNEAQ. This CDR3 is CASSLGLAGSRDEQFF. CDR3 in DNA: TGTGCCAGCAGCTTGGGACTAGCGGGGTCTAGGGATGAGCAGTTCTTC.

This clonotype was detected only a few times. The genes are TRBV30 and TRBJ1-6; unclear D gene. Per the germline V gene, CDR1 is GTSNPN and CDR2 is SVGIG (reference sequence). The CDR3 spans 13 residues. The V end lost 1 base, the J end lost 9 bases, and 10 bases lay between the germline ends. DNA of the CDR3: TGTGCCTGGAGTGACCCCCCGGCTTCACCCCTCCACTTT. It yields the protein CAWSDPPASPLHF.

The chain couples TRBV7-2 to TRBJ2-1, with D uncertain. The CDR3 is 11 residues long. Germline V gene lookup returns CDR1 SGHTA and CDR2 FQGNSA. V was pared by 5 bases and J by 8 bases, with 7 bases between. The CDR3 bases are TGTGCCAGCAGCCGTATATATGAGCAGTTCTTC. Its protein is CASSRIYEQFF.

This clonotype showed up just a few times. The chain employs TRBV6-5 and TRBJ1-5; the D gene is possibly TRBD1 (5 bases). Germline values: CDR1 MNHEY, CDR2 SVGAGI. The CDR3 is made up of 14 amino acids. V lost 3 bases, J lost 7 bases, and 13 bases lay in between. CDR3 DNA sequence: TGTGCCAGCAGTTATGGGAGGGGAGGCCAGCCCCAGCATTTT. This translates into CASSYGRGGQPQHF.

The chain recombines TRBV9 with TRBJ2-2, with TRBD2 as a possible D gene (7 bases). From germline, CDR1 is SGDLS and CDR2 YYNGEE. The ends were cut back, 4 bases at V and 4 bases at J, with 29 bases in the middle. The CDR3 spans 20 residues. The CDR3 nucleotides read TGTGCCAGCAGCTTCGTCGACTGGGTGTCGGGGGGCGCGAGCACCGGGGAGCTGTTTTTT. Translating it yields CASSFVDWVSGGASTGELFF.

This clonotype has a handful of counts. The chain combines TRBV7-9 with TRBJ1-3; D unclear. Germline V lookup: CDR1 SEHNR, CDR2 FQNEAQ (reference sequence). The CDR3 length is 19 residues. Deletions cut 5 bases from V and 0 bases from J, with 23 bases between. CDR3 in amino acids: CASSERRYIGRSSGNTIYF. In nucleotides, the CDR3 is TGTGCCAGCAGCGAACGCCGGTACATCGGACGGTCCTCTGGAAACACCATATATTTT.

This clonotype was detected only a few times. The V and J genes are TRBV3-1 and TRBJ2-1, with D possibly being TRBD1 (5 bases). V shed 1 base and J shed 1 base, with 8 bases lying between them. CDR1 and CDR2 from the germline V gene are LGHDT and YNNKEL (reference sequence). This CDR3 is 15 amino acids long. The CDR3 DNA is TGTGCCAGCAGCCAAGGGGCAGGGTCCTACAATGAGCAGTTCTTC. It codes for CASSQGAGSYNEQFF.